This TCR beta chain emerged from a study of cytomegalovirus exposure and HLA in healthy donors. After removal of 7 bases from V and 14 bases from J, the junction contained 9 bases not matched to a gene. From germline, CDR1 is MNHNS and CDR2 SASEGT. The CDR3 consists of 12 residues. The PCR made use of 60 Vbeta and 13 Jbeta primers. The method was immunoSEQ multiplex PCR; TCRdb's version includes in-frame clones alone and lacks a portion of them. There are approximately 110,000 clones in the sample; 76% occur only once, and just under 2% lies in the top ten. Input material: PBMCs. The clonotype originates from a man aged 45 to 65 in good health and CMV-seronegative. The chain carries TRBV6-1 and TRBJ2-1, with TRBD1 matching over 9 bases. The CDR3 is CASNSQGAKEFF. The CDR3 nucleotides read TGTGCCAGCAACTCACAGGGGGCCAAGGAGTTCTTC.